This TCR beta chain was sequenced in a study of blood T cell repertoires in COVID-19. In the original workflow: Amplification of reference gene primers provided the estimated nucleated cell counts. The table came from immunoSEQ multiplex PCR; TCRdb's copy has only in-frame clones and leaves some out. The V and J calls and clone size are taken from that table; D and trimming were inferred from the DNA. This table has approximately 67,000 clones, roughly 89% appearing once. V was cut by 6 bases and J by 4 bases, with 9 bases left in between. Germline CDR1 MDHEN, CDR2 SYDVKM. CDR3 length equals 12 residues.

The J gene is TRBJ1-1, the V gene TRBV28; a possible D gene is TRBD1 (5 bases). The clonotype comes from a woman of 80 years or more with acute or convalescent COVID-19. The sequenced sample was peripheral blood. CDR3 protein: CASRGGSTEAFF. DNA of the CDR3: TGTGCCAGCAGGGGGGGAAGCACTGAAGCTTTCTTT.